The 10 T cell receptor beta chains presented below share a single source sample, sequenced in a study of blood T cells in healthy people across ages. For the second PCR, which ran for about 7 to 11 cycles, a sample-barcoded 5' primer and a J-beta primer mix were used. MiXCR, applied by TCRdb to the 5' RACE reads, yields one record per CDR3 protein. The repertoire has about 1,400,000 distinct CDR3 sequences, 42% of them found once; the top ten carry 7% to 9.5%. Sequencing input: blood. Source of these receptors: a young woman in good health.

The chain couples TRBV7-2 to TRBJ2-3, with D possibly TRBD1 on 5 matching bases. The CDR3 runs 14 residues. CDR1 and CDR2 from the germline V gene are SGHTA and FQGNSA. Trimming pared 1 base from V and 8 bases from J, leaving 13 bases between. DNA of the CDR3: TGTGCCAGCAGCTTAGATGGGGCCCTATCTACGCAGTATTTT. Translated: CASSLDGALSTQYF.

CDR3 amino acids: CASSQGLLYTF. CDR3 nucleotide sequence: TGTGCCAGCAGCCAAGGTTTGCTCTACACCTTC. V is TRBV14 and J is TRBJ1-2; D is unclear. This CDR3 has 11 residues. V lost 1 base and J 10 bases, leaving 7 bases between the germline ends. Germline V gives CDR1 SGHDN, CDR2 FVKESK. The full variable domain, rest sourced from reference TRBV14 and TRBJ1-2, is EAGVTQFPSHSVIEKGQTVTLRCDPISGHDNLYWYRRVMGKEIKFLLHFVKESKQDESGMPNNRFLAERTGGTYSTLKVQPAELEDSGVYFCASSQGLLYTFGSGTRLTVV.

The chain's CDR3 is CASSYGGEGLTNYGYTF. As DNA, the CDR3 is TGTGCCAGCAGCTACGGGGGGGAGGGACTTACGAACTATGGCTACACCTTC. The chain employs TRBV7-9 and TRBJ1-2, with D possibly matching TRBD1 (5 bases). The CDR3 spans 17 residues. V was shortened by 4 bases and J by 2 bases, with 20 bases between the two germline ends. Germline loops: CDR1 SEHNR, CDR2 FQNEAQ (reference sequence).

V is TRBV5-1 and J is TRBJ2-7; D is possibly TRBD2 (6 bases). Per the germline V gene, CDR1 is SGHRS and CDR2 is YFSETQ. With 0 bases removed from V and 3 bases from J, the gap between germline ends came to 10 bases. The CDR3 is 14 amino acids. CDR3 DNA sequence: TGCGCCAGCAGCTTGGTGGGACTCCTCTACGAGCAGTACTTC. This gives the protein CASSLVGLLYEQYF.

A few counts support this clonotype. V gene TRBV6-5 combines with J gene TRBJ2-7; maybe TRBD1 (5 bases). Trimming took off 4 bases at V and 0 bases at J, with 10 bases between the two ends. The germline CDR1 and CDR2 sequences are MNHEY and SVGAGI. The CDR3 has 14 amino acids. CDR3 nucleotides: TGTGCCAGCAGTTCCTGGCAGGGCTCCTACGAGCAGTACTTC. The encoded protein is CASSSWQGSYEQYF.

This chain links TRBV9 with TRBJ1-2; D is ambiguous. Germline CDR1 is SGDLS and CDR2 is YYNGEE. The CDR3 length is 13 residues. Trimming removed 5 bases from V and 7 bases from J, with 15 bases in between. For the CDR3, the DNA is TGTGCCAGCAGTCCTCCTTGGAGCGGTGGCTACACCTTC. This translates into CASSPPWSGGYTF.

The sample holds a few counts of this clonotype. This chain connects TRBV20-1 to TRBJ1-2; TRBD1 might be the D (5 bases). The CDR3 is 11 residues long. Germline V gene lookup returns CDR1 DFQATT and CDR2 SNEGSKA (reference sequence). CDR3 nucleotide sequence: TGCAGCGCGGGGGTTAACTATGGCTACACCTTC. Translation: CSAGVNYGYTF.

This clonotype was seen once. V gene TRBV3-1 combines with J gene TRBJ1-1; 11 nucleotides agree with TRBD1. This CDR3 region has 16 residues. Germline-derived CDR1 and CDR2 are LGHDT and YNNKEL (reference sequence). J lost 4 bases, V lost 4 bases, and 8 bases had no gene match. CDR3 protein: CASSRGQGAGGTEAFF. The CDR3 nucleotides read TGTGCCAGCAGCCGCGGACAGGGGGCGGGCGGCACTGAAGCTTTCTTT.

The chain is built from TRBV19 and TRBJ1-2, with 9 bases identical to TRBD1. Germline V gene lookup returns CDR1 LNHDA and CDR2 SQIVND (reference sequence). This CDR3 has 15 amino acids. Trimming cost V 3 bases and J 7 bases; bases outside gene matches: 9. The chain's CDR3 is CASSIVGTGGAGYTF. The DNA of the CDR3 is TGTGCCAGTAGTATCGTAGGCACAGGGGGCGCTGGCTACACCTTC.

The CDR3 DNA sequence: TGTGCCAGCAGCTTGGGGCCAGGGCGGAACACTGAAGCTTTCTTT. Translated, it gives CASSLGPGRNTEAFF. This rearrangement joins TRBV5-4 to TRBJ1-1, with a possible D match to TRBD1 (5 bases). In germline, CDR1 is SGHNT, CDR2 YYREEE (reference sequence). CDR3 length: 15 residues. Trimming pared 0 bases from V and 1 base from J, leaving 10 bases between.